This TCR beta chain stems from a study of cytomegalovirus exposure and HLA in healthy donors. CDR1 and CDR2 (germline): SGHAT, FQNNGV. V shed 0 bases and J 6 bases; nucleotides not matched to a gene: 6. This CDR3 is 16 amino acids long. The PCR made use of 60 Vbeta and 13 Jbeta primers. The table came from immunoSEQ multiplex PCR; TCRdb's copy has only in-frame clones and leaves some out. The sample lists around 100,000 clones; 81% were seen once. The chain combines TRBV11-2 with TRBJ2-1, with 9 nucleotides matching TRBD2. The source is a man aged 35 to 55 in good health and CMV-seropositive. Source material: PBMCs. The chain's CDR3 is CASSLEVAGGVNEQFF. The DNA for the CDR3 is TGTGCCAGCAGCTTAGAGGTGGCGGGAGGGGTCAATGAGCAGTTCTTC.